This TCR beta chain was found in a study of blood T cell repertoires in COVID-19 (dated by TCRdb to 2018 to 2020). In the study overall: The collaborator samples originated in the United States, Italy and Spain and spanned the acute and convalescent phases of COVID-19. Where available, HLA class I and class II types were taken from metadata supplied by the sample provider and were not determined by assay-based typing. The prospective study material was composed of cDNA or gDNA derived from T cells, B-cell-depleted T cells, or PBMCs. A freely available public database, intended as a resource for researchers studying the immune response to SARS-CoV-2, is where the repertoires were released. Sample metadata almost always included a de-identified subject ID, COVID-19 status, age in years and sex. Subjects who had been exposed to COVID-19, were actively infected with it, or had recovered from it provided the deeply sampled blood TCRbeta repertoires that made up the dataset. Samples came from the ongoing ImmuneRACE study (first 160 participants) plus 1,254 subjects from 6 global collaborators. The paper's findings and limits, for the study overall: The quantity of clinical and demographic metadata differed by source and by participant and was supplied without curation.

As for this clone: No cognate antigen has been identified for it. No base-level quality is on record; no much larger clone is a single base apart.

The collaborating institutions used their own protocols to collect whole blood in K2EDTA tubes. For TCRbeta analysis, collaborator samples were shipped as frozen whole blood, as isolated PBMCs, or as DNA extracted from either sample type. The immunoSEQ Assay, a bias-controlled multiplex PCR, was used to amplify TCRbeta CDR3 regions from genomic DNA. In the source study's methods: Nucleated cell counts per sample were estimated from amplification of reference gene primers within the assay. Sequence reads were collapsed and filtered to measure the absolute abundance of every unique TCRbeta CDR3 rearrangement. For each sample, productive Simpson clonality was calculated as the square root of Simpson's diversity index across productive rearrangements. Imported from immuneACCESS, the table was reduced by TCRdb to in-frame sequences with V and J called. These copies leave out some clones; in studies compared against another copy, an unresolved V gene accounts for under half, and the cause of the remainder is not known. V and J calls and clone size are given by that table; D and trimming were obtained from the DNA. Recorded for this sample are 90,000 to 150,000 clones; 88% of them occurred a single time. Jointly, the top ten make up roughly 1% of the sample.

Per the germline V gene, KGHSH is the CDR1 and LQKENI is the CDR2. V was cut back by 5 bases and J by 3 bases, leaving a gap of 22 bases between them. The CDR3, from cysteine to phenylalanine, totals 17 residues. Just CDR3 DNA is preserved here, 51 bases in frame from base 1. The receptor was isolated from a woman in her forties or fifties with active or convalescent COVID-19. The chain is made from TRBV18 and TRBJ1-2; matching of 6 bases hints at TRBD1 as the D gene. Sequencing input: peripheral blood. DNA sequence: TGTGCCAGCTCAACGGGGGGCCGGGGCGAGGGGGACTATGGCTACACCTTC. Translated, this is CASSTGGRGEGDYGYTF.